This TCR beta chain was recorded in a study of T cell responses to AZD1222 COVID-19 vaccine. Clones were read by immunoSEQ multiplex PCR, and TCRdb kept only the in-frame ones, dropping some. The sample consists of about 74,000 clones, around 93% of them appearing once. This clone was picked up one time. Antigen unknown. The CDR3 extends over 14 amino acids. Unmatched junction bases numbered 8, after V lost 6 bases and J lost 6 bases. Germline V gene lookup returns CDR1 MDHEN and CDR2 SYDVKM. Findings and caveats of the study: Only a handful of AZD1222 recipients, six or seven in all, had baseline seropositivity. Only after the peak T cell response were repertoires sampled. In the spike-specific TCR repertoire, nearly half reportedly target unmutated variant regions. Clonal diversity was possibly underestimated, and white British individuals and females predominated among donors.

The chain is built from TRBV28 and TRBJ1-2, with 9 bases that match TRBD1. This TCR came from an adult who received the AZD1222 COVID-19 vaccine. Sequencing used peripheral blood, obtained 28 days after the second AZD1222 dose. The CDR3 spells CASSGRQGGHGYTF. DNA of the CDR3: TGTGCCAGCAGCGGAAGACAGGGGGGCCATGGCTACACCTTC.